This T cell receptor beta chain emerged from a study of OX40 agonist ivuxolimab in advanced cancers. Turning to the study itself: Of mixed ages from 23 to 79 and averaging approximately 60 years, the group was almost 85% male.

On cycle 4 day 1 and cycle 7 day 1, as well as at baseline, blood was sampled. This clone has only a few counts. The protocol was immunoSEQ multiplex PCR, while the TCRdb copy is restricted to in-frame clones and leaves out a portion. The sample carries approximately 70,000 clones, about four fifths recorded once. The CDR3 has 15 amino acids. CDR1 and CDR2 from the germline V gene are LGHNA and YNFKEQ. V dropped 5 bases and J dropped 0 bases, with 14 bases sitting between them. This TCR derives from an adult with an advanced solid tumor such as melanoma, head and neck, liver or kidney cancer. This chain connects TRBV4-2 to TRBJ2-7, with a tentative D call TRBD1 (6 bases). The sequencing here drew on CD4+ or CD8+ T cells sorted from blood, taken in a trial of the OX40 agonist ivuxolimab. Here the CDR3 reads CASSSQGFGSYEQYF. The CDR3 DNA reads TGTGCCAGCAGCTCTCAGGGGTTCGGCTCCTACGAGCAGTACTTC.